Each of the 20 T cell receptor beta chains below was sequenced from the same sample in a study of cytomegalovirus exposure and HLA in healthy donors (TCRdb year 2017). Library prep was done by the immunoSEQ multiplex PCR assay. The table comes from immuneACCESS by way of TCRdb, which keeps in-frame sequences with V and J called. Part of the clones is missing from these tables; in studies checked, under half for an unresolved V gene and the rest for unknown reasons. The table for this sample lists roughly 64,000 clones; 90% to 95% of them were counted only once. Jointly, the top ten make up 5.8% of the sample. Specimen: PBMCs. Receptors were obtained from a woman aged 18-35 years in good health and CMV-seropositive.

The chain has TRBV4-2 and TRBJ2-1; TRBD1 aligns across 11 bases. CDR1 LGHNA and CDR2 YNFKEQ come from the germline V gene. The CDR3 has 17 amino acids. J lost 1 base, V lost 0 bases, and 2 bases had no gene match. The chain's CDR3 is CASSQDGTGGSYNEQFF. For the CDR3, the DNA is TGTGCCAGCAGCCAAGACGGGACAGGGGGGTCCTACAATGAGCAGTTCTTC.

This chain joins TRBV28 and TRBJ1-2; 12 bases fit TRBD1. Trimming took 2 bases from V and 4 from J; bases not matched to a gene: 14. Per the germline V gene, CDR1 is MDHEN and CDR2 is SYDVKM. CDR3 length equals 19 residues. CDR3 in DNA: TGTGCCAGCAGTTTAAGGGGGACAGGGGGCCACAACCCCCTCTATGGCTACACCTTC. This translates into CASSLRGTGGHNPLYGYTF.

V is TRBV5-6 and J is TRBJ2-1; 7 nucleotides line up with TRBD2. The CDR3 runs 14 residues. The V and J ends lost 2 bases and 8 bases, in that order; junction bases with no gene match: 7. The germline gives CDR1 SGHDT, CDR2 YYEEEE. The CDR3 sequence: CASSLRGLTDEQFF. DNA of the CDR3: TGTGCCAGCAGCTTACGGGGACTAACAGATGAGCAGTTCTTC.

The V call is TRBV19, the J call TRBJ1-5; 10 bases match TRBD1. This CDR3 has 16 residues. Trimming took 5 bases from V and 2 from J; bases not matched to a gene: 6. Germline CDR1 is LNHDA and CDR2 is SQIVND (reference sequence). The CDR3 loop reads CASSYYGTGGNQPQHF. In DNA form, the CDR3 reads TGTGCCAGTAGTTACTACGGGACAGGGGGCAATCAGCCCCAGCATTTT.

This CDR3 is CASSLWGTGVGTEAFF. CDR3 DNA: TGTGCCAGCAGTTTATGGGGGACGGGGGTAGGCACTGAAGCTTTCTTT. This chain uses TRBV28 with TRBJ1-1; D may be TRBD1 (5 bases). Germline CDR1 and CDR2: MDHEN and SYDVKM. V was shortened by 0 bases and J by 4 bases, with 15 bases between the two germline ends. The CDR3 covers 16 residues.

J is TRBJ2-3 and V is TRBV5-1; D might be TRBD1 (7 bases). The CDR3 is 15 amino acids. Looked up from germline, CDR1 is SGHRS and CDR2 is YFSETQ. The V end was cut by 4 bases, the J end by 5 bases, with 17 bases between. The CDR3 nucleotides read TGCGCCAGCAGCGTCGGGACCCAGGGGGGAGATACGCAGTATTTT. Protein product: CASSVGTQGGDTQYF. The whole variable domain, remainder taken from reference TRBV5-1 and TRBJ2-3, is KAGVTQTPRYLIKTRGQQVTLSCSPISGHRSVSWYQQTPGQGLQFLFEYFSETQRNKGNFPGRFSGRQFSNSRSEMNVSTLELGDSALYLCASSVGTQGGDTQYFGPGTRLTVL.

The V call is TRBV6-5, the J call TRBJ2-7; tentative D call: TRBD1 (6 bases). The V end lost 7 bases, the J end lost 3 bases, and 16 bases lay between the germline ends. The germline gives CDR1 MNHEY, CDR2 SVGAGI. The length of the CDR3 is 14 residues. In DNA form, the CDR3 reads TGTGCCAGCACCTCAGGGCAAGGGGGCTACGAGCAGTACTTC. Its protein product is CASTSGQGGYEQYF.

The chain couples TRBV6-6 to TRBJ2-1; possibly TRBD2 for D (5 bases). V shed 0 bases and J shed 0 bases, with 9 bases lying between them. This CDR3 has 16 residues. CDR1 MNHNY and CDR2 SVGAGI come from the germline V gene (reference sequence). The CDR3 DNA follows: TGTGCCAGCAGTTACTCCAGCGGAGGCTCCTACAATGAGCAGTTCTTC. Translation: CASSYSSGGSYNEQFF.

This chain uses TRBV30 with TRBJ2-7, with 8 positions matching TRBD2. This CDR3 is 16 amino acids long. Losses at the gene ends were 2 bases for V and 1 base for J; bases not matched to a gene: 10. Germline CDR1 GTSNPN, CDR2 SVGIG (reference sequence). CDR3 sequence: CAWSLLAGYASYEQYF. CDR3 DNA: TGTGCCTGGAGTCTTTTAGCGGGATACGCTTCCTACGAGCAGTACTTC.

The J gene is TRBJ2-5, the V gene TRBV30; D is uncertain. The germline gives CDR1 GTSNPN, CDR2 SVGIG (reference sequence). Trimming cost V 2 bases and J 5 bases, with 6 bases left between them. The CDR3 totals 11 residues. The CDR3 DNA reads TGTGCCTGGAGTATCAGGGAGACCCAGTACTTC. It translates to CAWSIRETQYF.

The chain's CDR3 is CASSWGPKQPQHF. CDR3 sequence (DNA): TGTGCCAGCAGTTGGGGGCCCAAGCAGCCCCAGCATTTT. The genes are TRBV27 and TRBJ1-5, with a weak D call TRBD1 (6 bases). Per germline, CDR1 MNHEY and CDR2 SMNVEV (reference sequence). Trimming shortened V by 4 bases and J by 7 bases, and 11 bases separated the two germline ends. The CDR3 has 13 residues.

The chain carries TRBV4-2 and TRBJ1-6; D possibly corresponds to TRBD1 (5 bases). This CDR3 contains 15 residues. V shed 2 bases and J shed 6 bases, with 11 bases lying between them. The germline CDR1 and CDR2 sequences are LGHNA and YNFKEQ. CDR3 bases: TGTGCCAGCAGCCAACCCCAGGGTGGTAATTCACCCCTCCACTTT. This translates into CASSQPQGGNSPLHF.

V gene TRBV5-1 combines with J gene TRBJ2-1, with D maybe TRBD2 (5 bases). The germline CDR1 and CDR2 sequences are SGHRS and YFSETQ. V was trimmed by 0 bases and J by 4 bases, leaving 14 bases between them. The CDR3 runs 16 residues. CDR3 DNA sequence: TGCGCCAGCAGCTTGGAGATAGCGCCCCTATACAATGAGCAGTTCTTC. This translates into CASSLEIAPLYNEQFF. The whole variable domain, filled in from reference TRBV5-1 and TRBJ2-1, reads KAGVTQTPRYLIKTRGQQVTLSCSPISGHRSVSWYQQTPGQGLQFLFEYFSETQRNKGNFPGRFSGRQFSNSRSEMNVSTLELGDSALYLCASSLEIAPLYNEQFFGPGTRLTVL.

The chain recombines TRBV9 with TRBJ2-7; D gene uncertain. Trimming removed 2 bases from V and 1 base from J, with 10 bases in between. The CDR3 is 14 residues long. CDR1 and CDR2 from the germline V gene are SGDLS and YYNGEE. The CDR3 sequence: CASSVGDLSYEQYF. For the CDR3, the DNA is TGTGCCAGCAGCGTGGGTGACTTGTCCTACGAGCAGTACTTC.

DNA of the CDR3: TGTGCCAGCAGTTTTGGAGGGGTCCTGAACACTGAAGCTTTCTTT. Translating it yields CASSFGGVLNTEAFF. The chain couples TRBV28 to TRBJ1-1, with a possible D match to TRBD1 (5 bases). Looked up from germline, CDR1 is MDHEN and CDR2 is SYDVKM. CDR3 length: 15 amino acids. The V end lost 3 bases, the J end lost 0 bases, and 11 bases lay between the germline ends.

V is TRBV28 and J is TRBJ1-5; 8 nucleotides match TRBD1. Per the germline V gene, CDR1 is MDHEN and CDR2 is SYDVKM. V was clipped by 6 bases and J by 1 base; unmatched bases: 5. The CDR3 spans 15 residues. The CDR3 loop reads CASSSGGRSNQPQHF. CDR3 sequence (DNA): TGTGCCAGCAGCTCAGGGGGCCGAAGCAATCAGCCCCAGCATTTT.

J is TRBJ2-1 and V is TRBV11-1, with D possibly TRBD1 on 6 matching bases. This CDR3 comprises 15 residues. The ends were cut back, 2 bases at V and 2 bases at J, with 10 bases in the middle. CDR1 is SGHAT, CDR2 FQDESV, per germline (reference sequence). The DNA of the CDR3 is TGTGCCAGCAGCTTACTAGGGGGAGCCTACAATGAGCAGTTCTTC. It yields the protein CASSLLGGAYNEQFF.

This clone was found once. The CDR3 nucleotides are TGTGCCAGCAGTCAAGCTCATAGCGGGGGGCTTCCGGAGACCCAGTACTTC. Amino acid sequence: CASSQAHSGGLPETQYF. The chain has TRBV7-9 and TRBJ2-5, with 10 bases lining up with TRBD2. Unmatched junction bases numbered 15, after V lost 6 bases and J lost 5 bases. Germline CDR1 is SEHNR and CDR2 is FQNEAQ (reference sequence). The CDR3 loop spans 17 amino acids.

This CDR3 is CASSVGTAPYEQYF. CDR3 nucleotide sequence: TGTGCCAGCAGCGTCGGGACAGCCCCCTACGAGCAGTACTTC. The V and J genes are TRBV7-8 and TRBJ2-7; 7 bases are a match to TRBD1. The germline V gene encodes CDR1 SGHVS and CDR2 FQNEAQ. There are 14 residues in the CDR3. The J segment lost 2 bases and the V segment lost 5 bases, leaving 6 bases of the junction unmatched.

The chain combines TRBV6-5 with TRBJ1-2, with 10 nucleotides matching TRBD1. Looked up from germline, CDR1 is MNHEY and CDR2 is SVGAGI. V lost 2 bases to trimming and J lost 0 bases; unmatched junction nucleotides: 0. The CDR3 consists of 15 residues. CDR3 sequence (DNA): TGTGCCAGCAGTTACGACAGGGGGCCTAACTATGGCTACACCTTC. Its translation: CASSYDRGPNYGYTF.